What follows is one T cell receptor (beta chain) and its context. Participants spanned ages roughly 18 to 95 years and resided in 20 to 25 US areas. Per the study methods: Reference gene primers were amplified, and this amplification served to estimate nucleated cell counts. Repertoires were generated with immunoSEQ multiplex PCR, while TCRdb's copy carries only in-frame clones and drops some. V and J calls and clone size are those listed in that table; D and trimming were worked out from the DNA. The sample lists about 220,000 clones, about 85% occurring once. The data stem from a study of blood T cell repertoires in COVID-19. V gave up 0 bases and J gave up 4 bases, with 13 bases separating them. Germline-derived CDR1 and CDR2 are LNHNV and YYDKDF (reference sequence). This CDR3 has 16 residues.

The sample comprised PBMCs or T cells enriched from blood (not recorded which). The chain combines TRBV15 with TRBJ1-3; D is unclear. The TCR comes from a woman younger than 45 who had recovered from COVID-19. The CDR3 region is CATSRDSSPSGNTIYF. The CDR3 region has the DNA TGTGCCACCAGCAGAGATAGTTCTCCCTCAGGAAACACCATATATTTT. The full variable domain, rest sourced from reference TRBV15 and TRBJ1-3, is DAMVIQNPRYQVTQFGKPVTLSCSQTLNHNVMYWYQQKSSQAPKLLFHYYDKDFNNEADTPDNFQSRRPNTSFCFLDIRSPGLGDTAMYLCATSRDSSPSGNTIYFGEGSWLTVV.